This T cell receptor (beta chain) is drawn from a study of cytomegalovirus exposure and HLA in healthy donors (dated by TCRdb to 2016 to 2017). At the level of the whole study: In an earlier analysis of roughly 500 of the donors, around 300 Gb of sequence data and approximately 100 million unique TCR beta sequences from roughly 180 million T cells were reported. Roughly 300 gigabases of sequencing data and approximately 92 million unique TCR sequences made up an early release that covered approximately 650 HLA-typed donors. The genetic ancestry cluster associated with self-reported Caucasian donors included roughly four fifths of the roughly 410 genotyped donors. The study was designed to test whether signatures of past pathogen exposure could be identified by cataloging public T cell receptors. Using immunosequencing, the study profiled T cell repertoires from 500 to 800 subjects and related those repertoires to cytomegalovirus serostatus. Along with the roughly 700-subject first cohort, a separate validation cohort of over a hundred different subjects was used. To predict cytomegalovirus infection status, the study brought together high-throughput TCR immunosequencing, statistical association of individual TCRs with disease status, and machine learning. To study patterns of TCR occurrence, a later analysis re-analyzed previously published TCR beta repertoires from 650 to 750 donors and added high-resolution HLA genotyping. In the later analysis, no new phenotypic data were used to find candidate immune exposures; instead, reliance was placed on TCR beta sequences and their occurrence across donors. To decide whether each TCR beta V gene segment behaved as functional or pseudogenic, an earlier analysis of 587 of the donors relied on high-throughput TCR beta sequencing. Donor age, sex, ethnicity and CMV serostatus were compiled together with the repertoire data. Genome-wide SNP genotypes for about three fifths of the roughly 670 donors were used in a later genetic analysis, which treated that subset as a discovery cohort. All discovery cohort repertoires had been generated using a single sequencing platform. HLA typing included class I and class II loci at four-digit resolution. Typing coverage varied by locus: roughly 629-630 donors for A, B, C, DRB1 and DQB1; around 560 for DQA1; approximately 570 for DPA1; roughly 450 for DPB1. Several DR-DQ haplotypes were treated as single units for association and clustering because of strong linkage in the cohort. Across 398 genotyped donors of the cohort, an average of about 240,000 unique TCR beta nucleotide sequences per donor were sequenced, and about a sixth of those sequences were non-productive.

The cohort comprised some 680 healthy bone marrow donors. At the time of sampling, every cohort member was nominally healthy, though immune exposures that went unrecorded were likely present. The donor was CMV seropositive and belonged to the group of more than 250 seropositive cohort members. Every donor gave a peripheral blood sample, and the peripheral blood mononuclear cells from that sample were used for TCR beta sequencing. Genomic DNA was extracted from the blood cell samples with the Qiagen DNeasy Blood Extraction Kit. This clone was observed a handful of times. Its cognate antigen has yet to be identified. Base qualities are not at hand, and no much larger clone is one base apart. The library was built by means of the immunoSEQ multiplex PCR assay. The multiplex PCR relied on a mix of 60 forward primers for TCR Vbeta segments and 13 reverse primers for TCR Jbeta segments. A multiplex PCR assay on genomic DNA amplified the CDR3 region of rearranged TCR beta genes. The Illumina HiSeq System was used to sequence the amplified TCR beta libraries as 87-base-pair reads. The study's own analysis went as follows. In a later analysis, some 80 million unique TCR beta chains were counted across the approximately 640 repertoires, and about 9.9 million of these chains were shared by at least two donors. A nearest-neighbor algorithm error-corrected the raw reads and collapsed the reads into unique sequences, merging closely related sequences to remove PCR and sequencing errors. V, D and J gene segments were assigned by aligning CDR3 sequences to IMGT reference sequences. For a sequence to be retained, at least a six-nucleotide match to both a V gene segment and a J gene segment was required. Rearrangements were classified as productive when the CDR3 lacked stop codons and remained in frame with V and J, and all other rearrangements were classified as non-productive. Following IMGT convention, CDR3 was defined as the stretch from the second conserved V-encoded cysteine up to the conserved J-encoded phenylalanine. In an earlier analysis of 550 to 650 of the donors, sequences lacking an unambiguous match to a single V gene segment were excluded. In an earlier analysis of 587 of the donors, a V segment was called functional when productive rearrangements were above 56.7%, and segregating when the standard deviation between donors exceeded 5%. To diagnose cytomegalovirus status from the catalog of TCR beta chain sequences, a statistical classification framework was built. In a later analysis, TCR nucleotide sequences were compared against IMGT/GENE-DB human TR gene sequences so that V and J genes could be assigned. Using the TCRdist pipeline, a later analysis assigned CDR3 sequences along with most-parsimonious VDJ recombination scenarios. In a later analysis, every TCR beta chain was defined by the combination of its CDR3 amino acid sequence and its V-gene family, and reads without a unique V-gene family were dropped. A later analysis removed several hundred highly shared, low-generation-probability nucleotide sequences to deal with suspected cross-contamination and a sequencing artifact. A later analysis calculated a clonal expansion index for each public chain from normalized within-repertoire ranks of inferred template counts. A later analysis computed generation probabilities with a VDJ recombination model fitted to out-of-frame rearrangements, and checked the results against IGoR. In a later analysis, TCR-TCR, TCR-HLA and TCR-CMV co-occurrence was scored with hypergeometric tests, and a repertoire-size bias correction was applied to TCR pairs. False discovery rates were estimated in a later analysis by permuting HLA or CMV assignments 20 times. In a later analysis, co-occurring TCRs were grouped using DBSCAN, with TCRdist sequence similarity added in when clustering inside HLA-allele-positive subsets. Co-occurrence clustering excluded repertoires with fewer than 30,000 or more than 120,000 public chains, plus five with anomalous nucleotide sharing. The immuneACCESS repertoire file appears here via TCRdb, limited to in-frame rearrangements. These files lack a portion of the clones; in checked studies, under half of the deficit traces to unresolved V genes, and the cause of the others is not known. That table gives V, J and clone size, and the DNA gave D and trimming. The sample has roughly 200,000 clones on record, 70% to 80% of them singletons. The ten top clones hold 2.1% of the sample.

Reading the germline V gene gives CDR1 MDHEN and CDR2 SYDVKM. V drops 7 bases and J drops 5 bases, leaving 21 bases in between. Measured from the cysteine to the phenylalanine, the CDR3 is 16 residues long. Here the CDR3 DNA is all that survives: 48 bases in frame from base 1. General conclusions and limits of the study: Because HLA typing was missing for some donors at each locus, association tests included only the typed subset. Broadly in line with IMGT annotations, most TCR beta V segments showed up in productive rearrangements about 87% or about 30% of the time in an earlier analysis of around 550 of the donors. A further reported finding was that TCR beta sequences accurately predicted the HLA-A and HLA-B alleles for most subjects in the first cohort. Across donors, most TCR sequences were observed very rarely, whereas some public TCRs were present in many individuals. The study gave a list of about 150 TCR beta chains associated with cytomegalovirus. In a later analysis, most CMV-associated TCR beta chains were found to appear HLA-restricted, with HLA associations seemingly driven largely by CMV exposure. Correlated functional status among segregating V segments might be attributable to linkage disequilibrium, but an unknown experimental factor could not be ruled out. According to a later genetic analysis, donors in an Asian-associated ancestry cluster had fewer N-insertions in productive TCRs than the roughly 670-donor mean. In vitro tests confirmed that three of the cytomegalovirus-associated TCR beta chains recognize cytomegalovirus antigens. CMV serostatus was the only immune exposure information available for the cohort. Because the 87-base-pair reads could not distinguish some IMGT-functional V segments, including TRBV6-2 and TRBV6-3, those segments were excluded. The earlier analysis of some 560 of the donors excluded about 16 rarely observed V segments, including chromosome 9 orphons, because counts were too low. In a later analysis, the rate of TCR association differed among HLA loci, with DRB1 alleles having the most associated TCRs and HLA-C alleles having the fewest. In a later analysis, several top co-occurrence clusters were reported to appear linked to parvovirus B19, influenza, CMV and Epstein-Barr virus. Cytomegalovirus status was reported to be diagnosed by the classifier with high specificity and sensitivity in both the original and validation cohorts. A group of highly shared sequence variants was considered likely to be a technical artifact of the sequencing pipeline. Only TCR beta chains were sequenced in this cohort, and the absence of alpha or paired-chain data limited detectable features. Assigning TCR associations to individual alleles was difficult when HLA alleles, especially DR and DQ, strongly co-occurred. Presence/absence analyses assumed roughly uniform sequencing depth across donors, an assumption that may not hold. Specific HLA alleles were associated with 15,000 to 20,000 TCR beta sequences at a false discovery rate of 0.05 in a later analysis. Compared with equally common non-associated chains, HLA-associated TCR beta chains in a later analysis were more clonally expanded and had lower generation probabilities. It was suggested by the authors that the approach could potentially be generalized to other disease states and immunological phenotypes. V-gene and J-gene trimming of TCR beta chains was associated with a missense DCLRE1C variant in a later genetic analysis, and the association was replicated in an independent cohort.

This receptor was taken from a woman in her 30s in good health and CMV-seropositive. In this chain, TRBV28 is recombined with TRBJ1-5; matching of 6 bases hints at TRBD1 as the D gene. The specimen was PBMCs. The CDR3 has the sequence CASTLGGTATYQPQHF. In nucleotides, the sequence is TGTGCCAGCACCTTAGGGGGAACAGCCACTTATCAGCCCCAGCATTTT.